The 3 T cell receptor beta chains below were found in one sample sequenced in a study of type 1 and type 2 diabetes patients. Amplification started from genomic DNA. Amplification of the beta chain CDR3 used 30 forward and 13 reverse multiplex primers. TCRdb fed the multiplex PCR reads into MiXCR, producing one record per CDR3 protein. This table holds 250,000 or so distinct CDR3 sequences, more than 40% found once. Sample: peripheral blood mononuclear cells (PBMCs). The receptors were sampled from a man in his late teens or twenties with type 2 diabetes.

This clonotype showed up just once. The chain uses TRBV7-8 and TRBJ1-1, with D maybe TRBD1 (5 bases). Trimming shortened V by 10 bases and J by 2 bases, and 14 bases separated the two germline ends. This CDR3 has 13 amino acids. Germline assignment: CDR1 SGHVS and CDR2 FQNEAQ. In DNA, the CDR3 is TGTGCCATCACCCTGGACATTAACACTGAAGCTTTCTTT. Translation: CAITLDINTEAFF.

This chain uses TRBV12-3 or TRBV12-4 with TRBJ2-7; 10 bases agree with TRBD1. V trimming: 5 bases; J trimming: 6 bases; junction bases outside the gene matches: 16. This CDR3 is built from 17 residues. The CDR3 protein is CASSLNPGQGRHCEQYF. The CDR3 DNA follows: TGTGCCAGCAGTCTTAATCCGGGACAGGGGAGGCACTGCGAGCAGTACTTC.

A remark on this clonotype: A much more abundant neighbour one base away suggests this may be a read error. This rearrangement joins TRBV2 to TRBJ2-7; D is ambiguous. The CDR3 consists of 12 residues. Germline assignment: CDR1 SNHLY and CDR2 FYNNEI. Here the CDR3 reads CVSSDAVYEQYF. In nucleotides, the CDR3 is TGTGTCAGCAGTGACGCGGTTTACGAGCAGTACTTC. Full variable domain (outside the CDR3, taken from reference TRBV2 and TRBJ2-7): EPEVTQTPSHQVTQMGQEVILRCVPISNHLYFYWYRQILGQKVEFLVSFYNNEISEKSEIFDDQFSVERPDGSNFTLKIRSTKLEDSAMYFCVSSDAVYEQYFGPGTRLTVT.